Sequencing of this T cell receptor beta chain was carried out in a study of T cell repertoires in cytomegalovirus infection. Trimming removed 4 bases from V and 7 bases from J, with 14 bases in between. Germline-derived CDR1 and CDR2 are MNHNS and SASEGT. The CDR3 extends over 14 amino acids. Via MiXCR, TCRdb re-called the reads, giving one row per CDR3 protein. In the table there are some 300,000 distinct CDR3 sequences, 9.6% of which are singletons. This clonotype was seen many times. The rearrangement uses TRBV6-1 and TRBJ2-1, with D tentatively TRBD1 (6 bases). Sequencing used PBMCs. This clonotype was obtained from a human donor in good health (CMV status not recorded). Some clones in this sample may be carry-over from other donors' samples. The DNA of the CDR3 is TGTGCCAGCAGTGCCGAGCCCAGGGGAAATGAGCAGTTCTTC. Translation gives CASSAEPRGNEQFF.